Listed here are 19 T cell receptor beta chains from one sample, sequenced in a study of blood T cell repertoires in COVID-19. This table comes from immunoSEQ multiplex PCR, and its TCRdb copy is limited to in-frame clones, with some not included. Of roughly 260,000 clones in the sample, about 91% are singletons; the top ten hold 2.6%. Sequencing was done on a sample of peripheral blood. The source of these receptors is a person aged 18 to 30 with COVID-19, enrolled during active disease.

V usage is TRBV2 and J usage is TRBJ1-3; D perhaps matches TRBD1 (6 bases). Germline V gene lookup returns CDR1 SNHLY and CDR2 FYNNEI. The CDR3 contains 15 residues. The V end was cut by 7 bases, the J end by 6 bases, with 19 bases between. CDR3: CASTYLQGAVNTIYF. Written as DNA, the CDR3 is TGTGCCAGCACCTATCTACAGGGCGCGGTAAACACCATATATTTT. Full variable domain (remainder filled in from reference TRBV2 and TRBJ1-3): EPEVTQTPSHQVTQMGQEVILRCVPISNHLYFYWYRQILGQKVEFLVSFYNNEISEKSEIFDDQFSVERPDGSNFTLKIRSTKLEDSAMYFCASTYLQGAVNTIYFGEGSWLTVV.

This chain links TRBV13 with TRBJ2-7, with a possible D match to TRBD2 (6 bases). Germline V gene data show CDR1 as PRHDT and CDR2 as FYEKMQ (reference sequence). The CDR3 is 14 residues long. V shed 5 bases and J shed 2 bases, with 13 bases lying between them. The CDR3 DNA sequence: TGTGCCAGCAGCGGCTCGGGACTTACCTACGAGCAGTACTTC. Encoded protein: CASSGSGLTYEQYF.

The CDR3: CASSYRGRVDTQYF. The DNA of the CDR3 is TGTGCCAGCAGTTACCGCGGGAGGGTAGATACGCAGTATTTT. The V call is TRBV6-2 or TRBV6-3, the J call TRBJ2-3; TRBD2 agrees at 9 bases. This CDR3 is built from 14 residues. Looked up from germline, CDR1 is MNHEY and CDR2 is SVGEGT. The trim removed 2 bases at V and 5 bases at J, leaving 2 bases unmatched.

J is TRBJ2-3 and V is TRBV2; 11 bases map to TRBD2. Unmatched junction bases numbered 9, after V lost 7 bases and J lost 9 bases. From germline, CDR1 is SNHLY and CDR2 FYNNEI. The CDR3 totals 14 residues. The chain's CDR3 is CASTLAGGRSTQYF. The CDR3, as DNA: TGTGCCAGCACTCTAGCGGGAGGACGGTCCACGCAGTATTTT.

The chain couples TRBV27 to TRBJ2-5, with 8 bases matching TRBD2. J gave up 4 bases and V 5 bases, and 9 bases lay outside the gene matches. The CDR3 totals 15 residues. The germline V gene encodes CDR1 MNHEY and CDR2 SMNVEV (reference sequence). CDR3 protein: CASSNSGRYGETQYF. DNA of the CDR3: TGTGCCAGCAGTAACAGCGGGAGATATGGAGAGACCCAGTACTTC.

This clone was observed once. The chain has TRBV21-1 and TRBJ1-5; the table assigns TRBD1, which was not confirmed against the DNA. TRBV21-1 is a documented pseudogene. The CDR3 runs to 18 residues. The CDR3 loop reads CASSSRDRGLQGNQPQHF. CDR3 DNA: TGTGCCAGCAGCTCCCGGGACAGGGGGCTCCAGGGCAATCAGCCCCAGCATTTT.

This rearrangement joins TRBV19 to TRBJ2-1, with 7 bases lining up with TRBD2. The CDR3 has 14 amino acids. The germline gives CDR1 LNHDA, CDR2 SQIVND (reference sequence). J lost 7 bases, V lost 4 bases, and 7 bases had no gene match. CDR3 coding DNA: TGTGCCAGTAGTAATGGGGGGAGGGCAAATGAGCAGTTCTTC. Its translation: CASSNGGRANEQFF.

This chain links TRBV18 with TRBJ1-1, with 7 bases fitting TRBD1. This CDR3 has 15 amino acids. J gave up 3 bases and V 0 bases, and 4 bases lay outside the gene matches. The germline CDR1 and CDR2 sequences are KGHSH and LQKENI. DNA for the CDR3: TGTGCCAGCTCACCACCCTACAGGGGCGACACTGAAGCTTTCTTT. Encoded protein: CASSPPYRGDTEAFF. Full variable domain (missing parts from reference TRBV18 and TRBJ1-1): NAGVMQNPRHLVRRRGQEARLRCSPMKGHSHVYWYRQLPEEGLKFMVYLQKENIIDESGMPKERFSAEFPKEGPSILRIQQVVRGDSAAYFCASSPPYRGDTEAFFGQGTRLTVV.

The chain employs TRBV27 and TRBJ1-2; 8 bases match TRBD1. Germline V CDR1 and CDR2: MNHEY, SMNVEV (reference sequence). This CDR3 has 14 amino acids. J was trimmed by 3 bases and V by 3 bases; bases with no gene match: 3. The DNA for the CDR3 is TGTGCCAGCAGTTTTTCGGACAGGGACTATGGCTACACCTTC. It yields the protein CASSFSDRDYGYTF.

V is TRBV7-8 and J is TRBJ2-7; TRBD1 matches at 8 bases. Germline values: CDR1 SGHVS, CDR2 FQNEAQ. V lost 2 bases, J lost 5 bases, and 2 bases stayed unmatched. This CDR3 spans 13 amino acids. The CDR3, as DNA: TGTGCCAGCAGCTTACAGGGGGCGAACGAGCAGTACTTC. It translates to CASSLQGANEQYF. Supplemented by reference TRBV7-8 and TRBJ2-7, the full variable domain reads GAGVSQSPRYKVAKRGQDVALRCDPISGHVSLFWYQQALGQGPEFLTYFQNEAQLDKSGLPSDRFFAERPEGSVSTLKIQRTQQEDSAVYLCASSLQGANEQYFGPGTRLTVT.

The CDR3 loop reads CASSEGSGHTDTQYF. The CDR3 DNA reads TGTGCCAGCAGTGAGGGTAGCGGACACACAGATACGCAGTATTTT. The chain combines TRBV6-1 with TRBJ2-3; a possible D gene is TRBD2 (6 bases). Per the germline V gene, CDR1 is MNHNS and CDR2 is SASEGT. V dropped 3 bases and J dropped 2 bases, with 12 bases sitting between them. CDR3 length equals 15 residues.

The V and J genes are TRBV18 and TRBJ2-1, with TRBD1 as a possible D gene (5 bases). The CDR3 is made up of 14 amino acids. V was pared by 0 bases and J by 9 bases, with 12 bases between. CDR1 KGHSH and CDR2 LQKENI come from the germline V gene. DNA of the CDR3: TGTGCCAGCTCACCACCCGGACAAGCCGGTGAGCAGTTCTTC. This gives the protein CASSPPGQAGEQFF.

This clone was picked up a small number of times. The chain couples TRBV6-4 to TRBJ2-1; 10 bases map to TRBD2. Germline V CDR1 and CDR2: MRHNA, SNTAGT. The V segment lost 5 bases and the J segment 7 bases; nucleotides outside the gene matches: 8. CDR3 length equals 15 residues. CDR3 in amino acids: CASSPTGTSVNEQFF. The CDR3 bases are TGTGCCAGCAGTCCTACCGGGACTAGCGTGAATGAGCAGTTCTTC.

The chain recombines TRBV6-5 with TRBJ1-4, with TRBD1 identical over 9 bases. Per germline, CDR1 MNHEY and CDR2 SVGAGI. The junction had 12 bases not matched to a gene; V was cut back by 10 bases and J by 6 bases. The CDR3 totals 15 residues. CDR3 in amino acids: CATNTPGQGYEKLFF. The CDR3 DNA follows: TGTGCCACCAACACCCCGGGACAGGGCTATGAAAAACTGTTTTTT.

This clone was seen only a few times. The V and J genes are TRBV7-4 and TRBJ2-7; 8 positions agree with TRBD1. Looked up from germline, CDR1 is SGHVT and CDR2 is SQSDAQ. V shed 7 bases, J shed 1 base, and the junction held 12 bases outside the gene matches. The CDR3 totals 16 residues. The CDR3 nucleotides read TGTGCCAGCACCACCCGTGTCGGGACAGGATCCTACGAGCAGTACTTC. Translating gives CASTTRVGTGSYEQYF.

This clone was observed many times. The chain uses TRBV7-2 and TRBJ2-2, with 13 nucleotides matching TRBD2. The CDR3 length is 16 residues. V was pared by 3 bases and J by 5 bases, with 3 bases of the junction left unmatched. CDR1 and CDR2 from the germline V gene are SGHTA and FQGNSA. DNA of the CDR3: TGTGCCAGCAGCTTCGCACTAGCGGGAGGGACCGGGGAGCTGTTTTTT. As protein: CASSFALAGGTGELFF. The whole variable domain, remainder taken from reference TRBV7-2 and TRBJ2-2, is GAGVSQSPSNKVTEKGKDVELRCDPISGHTALYWYRQSLGQGLEFLIYFQGNSAPDKSGLPSDRFSAERTGGSVSTLTIQRTQQEDSAVYLCASSFALAGGTGELFFGEGSRLTVL.

The genes are TRBV6-2 or TRBV6-3 and TRBJ2-7, with a weak D call TRBD2 (5 bases). V lost 4 bases to trimming and J lost 3 bases, with 13 bases between them. The CDR3 consists of 14 residues. Germline values: CDR1 MNHEY, CDR2 SVGEGT. The CDR3 loop is CASSLGQRGYEQYF. DNA for the CDR3: TGTGCCAGCAGTTTGGGCCAACGGGGCTACGAGCAGTACTTC.

Written as DNA, the CDR3 is TGCGCCAGCAGCCAAGAAATAGCGGGGCCTACCTACGAGCAGTACTTC. Translation gives CASSQEIAGPTYEQYF. The chain has TRBV4-3 and TRBJ2-7, with TRBD2 matching over 8 bases. CDR1 and CDR2 (germline): LGHNA, YSLEER. V dropped 0 bases and J dropped 2; count of bases not matched to a gene: 6. This CDR3 region has 16 residues.

This chain connects TRBV24-1 to TRBJ1-2; no clear D gene. The V end lost 7 bases, the J end lost 5 bases, and 13 bases lay between the germline ends. This CDR3 has 13 amino acids. Germline V gene lookup returns CDR1 KGHDR and CDR2 SFDVKD. CDR3 residues: CATSTGSPYGYTF. The CDR3 region has the DNA TGTGCCACCAGCACCGGGTCTCCATATGGCTACACCTTC.